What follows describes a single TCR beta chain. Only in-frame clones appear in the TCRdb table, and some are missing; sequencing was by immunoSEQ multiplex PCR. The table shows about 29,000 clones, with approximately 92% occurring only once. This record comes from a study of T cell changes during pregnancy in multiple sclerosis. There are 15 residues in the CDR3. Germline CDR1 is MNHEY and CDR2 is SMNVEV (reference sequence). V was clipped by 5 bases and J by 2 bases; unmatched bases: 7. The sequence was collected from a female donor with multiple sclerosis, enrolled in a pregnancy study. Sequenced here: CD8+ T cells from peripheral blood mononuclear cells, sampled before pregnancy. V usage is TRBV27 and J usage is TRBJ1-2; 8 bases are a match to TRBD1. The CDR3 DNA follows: TGTGCCAGCAGTATAAGGACAGGGTCGAACTATGGCTACACCTTC. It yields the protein CASSIRTGSNYGYTF.